There are a few counts of the clone carrying this T cell receptor (beta chain). The sample comes from a study of blood T cell repertoires in COVID-19. About the research overall: Acute and convalescent COVID-19 samples came from the United States, Italy and Spain. PBMCs, B-cell-depleted T cells, or T cells provided the cDNA or gDNA that made up the material.

Seattle cases were enrolled at active infection and followed longitudinally. In the original analysis: Estimation of nucleated cell counts relied on the amplification of reference gene primers. Produced via immunoSEQ multiplex PCR; TCRdb's table is partial and in-frame only. From that table come the V and J calls and clone size; the DNA was used to work out D and trimming. The profile shows some 150,000 clones, roughly 83% of them singletons. The material sequenced was peripheral blood. The clonotype originates from a woman aged 55-75 years with COVID-19, enrolled during active disease.

CDR3 loop: CASSLGGKASEAFF. CDR3 sequence (DNA): TGTGCCAGCAGCTTAGGGGGGAAGGCTTCTGAAGCTTTCTTT. The rearrangement joins TRBV7-3 to TRBJ1-1; maybe TRBD1 (5 bases). There are 14 residues in the CDR3. V lost 2 bases and J lost 6, with 13 bases in between. CDR1 and CDR2 from the germline V gene are SGHTA and FQGTGA.